This TCR beta chain stems from a study of cytomegalovirus exposure and HLA in healthy donors. Germline V gene data show CDR1 as SGHTA and CDR2 as FQGNSA. There are 16 residues in the CDR3. Trimming pared 1 base from V and 1 base from J, leaving 14 bases between. The PCR made use of 60 Vbeta and 13 Jbeta primers. Sequencing used immunoSEQ multiplex PCR; TCRdb keeps in-frame clones, though not all of them. Of over 70,000 clones in the sample, around four fifths were seen once. This receptor was taken from a middle-aged man in good health and CMV-seropositive. The sequencing sample was made of PBMCs. The chain couples TRBV7-2 to TRBJ2-7; D uncertain. CDR3 bases: TGTGCCAGCAGCTTAGGCCTAGGCTTAATATCCTACGAGCAGTACTTC. It specifies CASSLGLGLISYEQYF.